These 25 T cell receptor beta chains were all obtained from the same sample, sequenced in a study of cytomegalovirus exposure and HLA in healthy donors. A multiplex PCR was run with 60 Vbeta primers and 13 Jbeta primers. Libraries were prepared by immunoSEQ multiplex PCR; TCRdb keeps only in-frame clonotypes and omits some of them. The sample includes tens of thousands of clones. Input material: PBMCs. Receptors originate from a man aged 45-65 years in good health and CMV-seronegative.

The chain carries TRBV28 and TRBJ2-7, with TRBD2 matching over 8 bases. CDR1 is MDHEN and CDR2 is SYDVKM in the germline V gene. V lost 3 bases, J lost 3 bases, and 10 bases stayed unmatched. The CDR3 covers 16 residues. The CDR3 spells CASSLEVAGRNYEQYF. CDR3 in DNA: TGTGCCAGCAGTTTGGAGGTAGCGGGGAGGAACTACGAGCAGTACTTC.

The chain's CDR3 is CATRGSQNTEAFF. CDR3 bases: TGTGCCACTCGGGGGAGTCAAAACACTGAAGCTTTCTTT. The rearrangement uses TRBV19 and TRBJ1-1, with D tentatively TRBD1 (5 bases). Germline V gives CDR1 LNHDA, CDR2 SQIVND (reference sequence). The V gene lost 10 bases and the J gene lost 2 bases, with 14 bases spanning the gap. The CDR3 extends over 13 amino acids.

The chain recombines TRBV19 with TRBJ1-1; D may be TRBD1 (5 bases). Germline V CDR1 and CDR2: LNHDA, SQIVND (reference sequence). Trimming left V 3 bases short and J 8 bases short, with 16 bases between. The CDR3 length is 14 residues. In DNA form, the CDR3 reads TGTGCCAGTAGTATCCTATATTTGACAGCAGAAGCTTTCTTT. Residues: CASSILYLTAEAFF.

The chain couples TRBV4-1 to TRBJ2-1, with a tentative D call TRBD1 (5 bases). Between the trimmed V and J ends, which lost 3 bases and 5 bases, there was a span of 14 bases. Germline lookup yields CDR1 MGHRA and CDR2 YSYEKL. The CDR3 is 15 amino acids. This chain's CDR3 is CASSQTEAIDNEQFF. CDR3 in DNA: TGCGCCAGCAGCCAGACAGAGGCCATCGACAATGAGCAGTTCTTC.

The chain joins TRBV10-3 to TRBJ1-5; D remains unclear. The V gene's germline CDR1 is ENHRY and CDR2 SYGVKD. With 0 bases removed from V and 0 bases from J, the gap between germline ends came to 6 bases. The CDR3 spans 15 residues. The CDR3 is CAISESGYSNQPQHF. CDR3 bases: TGTGCCATCAGTGAGTCGGGCTATAGCAATCAGCCCCAGCATTTT.

This chain's CDR3 is CAWRSDRRGTEAFF. DNA for the CDR3: TGTGCCTGGAGATCAGACAGGAGAGGGACTGAAGCTTTCTTT. The genes are TRBV30 and TRBJ1-1, with D tentatively TRBD1 (6 bases). The CDR3 runs 14 residues. The germline V gene has CDR1 GTSNPN and CDR2 SVGIG (reference sequence). Trimming pared 3 bases from V and 5 bases from J, leaving 16 bases between.

V is TRBV19 and J is TRBJ1-2; TRBD1 matches 7 bases. With V trimmed by 4 bases and J by 6 bases, 8 bases remained unmatched. There are 14 residues in the CDR3. CDR1 and CDR2 (germline): LNHDA, SQIVND (reference sequence). CDR3 in amino acids: CASSTGQVRDGYTF. In DNA form, the CDR3 reads TGTGCCAGTAGTACCGGACAGGTTAGAGATGGCTACACCTTC.

The chain links TRBV2 to TRBJ2-5; TRBD2 might be the D (7 bases). Trimming pared 7 bases from V and 7 bases from J, leaving 16 bases between. CDR1 is SNHLY, CDR2 FYNNEI, per germline. This CDR3 has 13 residues. Here the CDR3 DNA reads TGTGCCAGCACCCCAGGGGAGGGTGTGACCCAGTACTTC. It translates to CASTPGEGVTQYF. The full variable domain, with the rest looked up from reference TRBV2 and TRBJ2-5, is EPEVTQTPSHQVTQMGQEVILRCVPISNHLYFYWYRQILGQKVEFLVSFYNNEISEKSEIFDDQFSVERPDGSNFTLKIRSTKLEDSAMYFCASTPGEGVTQYFGPGTRLLVL.

The chain combines TRBV7-9 with TRBJ1-1, with 9 bases lining up with TRBD1. Looked up from germline, CDR1 is SEHNR and CDR2 is FQNEAQ (reference sequence). V gave up 6 bases and J gave up 9 bases; unmatched junction bases: 8. CDR3 length: 13 amino acids. This CDR3 is CASREQGAAQAFF. The CDR3 DNA is TGTGCCAGCAGAGAACAGGGGGCCGCCCAAGCTTTCTTT.

J is TRBJ2-1 and V is TRBV5-4; the match to TRBD1 covers 11 bases. From germline, CDR1 is SGHNT and CDR2 YYREEE (reference sequence). This CDR3 comprises 16 residues. V lost 2 bases to trimming and J lost 3 bases; unmatched junction nucleotides: 4. CDR3 nucleotide sequence: TGTGCCAGCAGCTTTCCGGGACAGGGGGTCTACAATGAGCAGTTCTTC. Its protein is CASSFPGQGVYNEQFF.

This chain connects TRBV5-4 to TRBJ1-1; D gene uncertain. With 1 base removed from V and 3 bases from J, the gap between germline ends came to 10 bases. The CDR3 covers 14 residues. The germline V gene has CDR1 SGHNT and CDR2 YYREEE (reference sequence). CDR3 in DNA: TGTGCCAGCAGCTTGAGGAGGATAGACACTGAAGCTTTCTTT. It is translated as CASSLRRIDTEAFF.

V is TRBV2 and J is TRBJ1-5; 7 nucleotides agree with TRBD1. This CDR3 contains 14 residues. CDR1 is SNHLY, CDR2 FYNNEI, per germline. V dropped 2 bases and J dropped 5; count of bases not matched to a gene: 3. Here the CDR3 reads CASSESTGDQPQHF. CDR3 coding DNA: TGTGCCAGCAGTGAAAGTACAGGGGATCAGCCCCAGCATTTT.

This chain uses TRBV5-1 with TRBJ2-7, with TRBD1 as a possible D gene (7 bases). Looked up from germline, CDR1 is SGHRS and CDR2 is YFSETQ. The CDR3 is 15 residues long. V dropped 3 bases and J dropped 2 bases, with 15 bases sitting between them. In DNA form, the CDR3 reads TGCGCCAGCAGCTCCCAGGGGGGCCCCGCCTACGAGCAGTACTTC. Its protein product is CASSSQGGPAYEQYF.

The chain joins TRBV4-2 to TRBJ2-4, with D unresolved. The V gene's germline CDR1 is LGHNA and CDR2 YNFKEQ. The CDR3 has 13 amino acids. Between the trimmed V and J ends, which lost 1 base and 7 bases, there was a span of 8 bases. CDR3 region: CASSQGRSNIQYF. The CDR3 DNA reads TGTGCCAGCAGCCAAGGCAGGTCGAACATTCAGTACTTC.

This chain uses TRBV9 with TRBJ1-3; the match to TRBD1 covers 8 bases. V lost 3 bases, J lost 4 bases, and 12 bases stayed unmatched. The CDR3 has 17 amino acids. The germline V gene encodes CDR1 SGDLS and CDR2 YYNGEE. Written as DNA, the CDR3 is TGTGCCAGCAGCGACCCCCGGGACAGGCTGTCCGGAAACACCATATATTTT. Amino acids: CASSDPRDRLSGNTIYF.

The CDR3 spells CASSSGTRNQPQHF. For the CDR3, the DNA is TGTGCCAGCAGTTCTGGGACACGGAATCAGCCCCAGCATTTT. The chain couples TRBV28 to TRBJ1-5, with D tentatively TRBD1 (6 bases). The CDR3 covers 14 residues. The V gene's germline CDR1 is MDHEN and CDR2 SYDVKM. V was clipped by 4 bases and J by 4 bases, with 11 bases between them. Together with reference TRBV28 and TRBJ1-5, the CDR3 gives the full variable domain: DVKVTQSSRYLVKRTGEKVFLECVQDMDHENMFWYRQDPGLGLRLIYFSYDVKMKEKGDIPEGYSVSREKKERFSLILESASTNQTSMYLCASSSGTRNQPQHFGDGTRLSIL.

This chain uses TRBV6-5 with TRBJ2-5; possibly TRBD1 for D (6 bases). V gave up 6 bases and J gave up 5 bases, with 16 bases separating them. Germline V gene sequence: CDR1 MNHEY, CDR2 SVGAGI. This CDR3 region has 14 residues. CDR3 protein: CASRGQRGLETQYF. DNA of the CDR3: TGTGCCAGCAGAGGACAGAGGGGATTGGAGACCCAGTACTTC.

This chain links TRBV11-2 with TRBJ1-4; TRBD1 aligns across 9 bases. The CDR3 sequence is 14 residues long. Trimming at V came to 4 bases and at J to 8 bases, leaving 5 bases not matched to a gene. Germline-derived CDR1 and CDR2 are SGHAT and FQNNGV. CDR3 amino acids: CASSWTGASEKLFF. As DNA, the CDR3 is TGTGCCAGCAGCTGGACAGGGGCGAGCGAAAAACTGTTTTTT.

The chain links TRBV6-5 to TRBJ2-7, with a tentative D call TRBD1 (5 bases). The CDR3 has 13 amino acids. The V gene's germline CDR1 is MNHEY and CDR2 SVGAGI. The ends were cut back, 4 bases at V and 9 bases at J, with 16 bases in the middle. The DNA for the CDR3 is TGTGCCAGCAGTTTTTCAGGGTCCTACTTGCAGTACTTC. This sequence encodes CASSFSGSYLQYF.

The gene calls are TRBV6-5 and TRBJ2-7; unclear D gene. The germline CDR1 and CDR2 sequences are MNHEY and SVGAGI. V dropped 0 bases and J dropped 1 base, with 4 bases sitting between them. The CDR3 runs to 13 residues. CDR3 protein: CASSYSQSYEQYF. In nucleotides, the CDR3 is TGTGCCAGCAGTTACTCACAGTCCTACGAGCAGTACTTC.

The gene calls are TRBV18 and TRBJ1-1; D is ambiguous. This CDR3 is 13 amino acids long. In germline, CDR1 is KGHSH, CDR2 LQKENI. The germline V and J ends were trimmed by 5 bases and 6 bases, with 13 bases remaining between them. CDR3 in DNA: TGTGCCAGCTCAACTAGCAGGAGCCCTGAAGCTTTCTTT. Encoded protein: CASSTSRSPEAFF. Variable domain in full (rest from reference TRBV18 and TRBJ1-1): NAGVMQNPRHLVRRRGQEARLRCSPMKGHSHVYWYRQLPEEGLKFMVYLQKENIIDESGMPKERFSAEFPKEGPSILRIQQVVRGDSAAYFCASSTSRSPEAFFGQGTRLTVV.

The chain uses TRBV27 and TRBJ2-2; a possible D gene is TRBD2 (5 bases). V lost 5 bases and J 4 bases, leaving 11 bases between the germline ends. Germline V gives CDR1 MNHEY, CDR2 SMNVEV (reference sequence). The CDR3 consists of 14 residues. Here the CDR3 DNA reads TGTGCCAGCAGTAATCCGGGATCCACCGGGGAGCTGTTTTTT. This gives the protein CASSNPGSTGELFF.

As for this clone: A junction end diverges from the germline sequence, so it may reflect a read error. The chain employs TRBV7-7 and TRBJ2-2, with TRBD1 matching over 7 bases. CDR3 size: 15 residues. CDR1 SSHAT and CDR2 FNYEAQ come from the germline V gene (reference sequence). The CDR3 here is CASSLRQGNTGELFF. As DNA, the CDR3 is TGTGCTAGCAGCTTAAGACAGGGGAACACCGGGGAGCTGTTTTTT.

V usage is TRBV6-6 and J usage is TRBJ2-7; 10 positions match TRBD1. CDR1 MNHNY and CDR2 SVGAGI come from the germline V gene (reference sequence). The CDR3 is 15 amino acids. V shed 5 bases and J 6 bases; nucleotides not matched to a gene: 10. The CDR3 DNA follows: TGTGCCAGCAGTGGCCTGACAGGGGGCGACGCCGAGCAGTACTTC. It is translated as CASSGLTGGDAEQYF.

This chain links TRBV4-1 with TRBJ2-3, with a weak D call TRBD1 (6 bases). Germline assignment: CDR1 MGHRA and CDR2 YSYEKL. V was cut by 1 base and J by 3 bases, with 11 bases left in between. There are 15 residues in the CDR3. CDR3 sequence (DNA): TGCGCCAGCAGCCAAGGACAGGATCCGACAGATACGCAGTATTTT. Protein: CASSQGQDPTDTQYF.